These 10 T cell receptor beta chains were sequenced from one sample in a study of multiple sclerosis patients with progressive multifocal leukoencephalopathy. Repertoires were generated with immunoSEQ multiplex PCR, while TCRdb's copy carries only in-frame clones and drops some. The data hold some 30,000 clones, with approximately 85% observed a single time. The time point is: time of PML onset. The source was PBMCs, collected from a patient treated with natalizumab. These receptors were obtained from a woman aged 25 to 39 with progressive multifocal leukoencephalopathy.

The V gene is TRBV6-1, the J gene TRBJ2-7; D may be TRBD2 (6 bases). Trimming cost V 5 bases and J 2 bases, with 13 bases left between them. The CDR3 runs 14 residues. Germline loops: CDR1 MNHNS, CDR2 SASEGT. The CDR3 region has the DNA TGTGCCAGCAGTTCCGCCCGCGGGACCTACGAGCAGTACTTC. Translation: CASSSARGTYEQYF.

The chain combines TRBV5-1 with TRBJ2-7; 9 positions agree with TRBD2. V lost 4 bases, J lost 6 bases, and 5 bases stayed unmatched. Germline V gene data show CDR1 as SGHRS and CDR2 as YFSETQ. CDR3 length: 13 residues. CDR3 sequence reads: CASSRREGGEQYF. The CDR3 nucleotides are TGCGCCAGCAGCAGGCGGGAGGGGGGCGAGCAGTACTTC.

The rearrangement uses TRBV30 and TRBJ1-6; 7 bases agree with TRBD1. Germline CDR1 reads GTSNPN; CDR2 reads SVGIG (reference sequence). The CDR3 length is 13 residues. Unmatched junction bases numbered 8, after V lost 3 bases and J lost 12 bases. The CDR3 DNA reads as TGTGCCTGGAGGGGGCGACAGGGACTACCCCTCCACTTT. Amino acids: CAWRGRQGLPLHF.

A word on this clone: At the DNA level, this CDR3 is encoded by other sequences in the same sample as well. The chain combines TRBV2 with TRBJ2-3; TRBD2 matches at 8 bases. Trimming cost V 7 bases and J 3 bases; bases outside gene matches: 3. Germline V gene sequence: CDR1 SNHLY, CDR2 FYNNEI. CDR3 size: 13 residues. The CDR3 DNA follows: TGTGCCAGCATTGCTAGCGGGACAGATACGCAGTATTTT. This translates into CASIASGTDTQYF. The full variable domain, its missing parts supplied by reference TRBV2 and TRBJ2-3, is EPEVTQTPSHQVTQMGQEVILRCVPISNHLYFYWYRQILGQKVEFLVSFYNNEISEKSEIFDDQFSVERPDGSNFTLKIRSTKLEDSAMYFCASIASGTDTQYFGPGTRLTVL.

The chain has TRBV7-1 and TRBJ1-4, with 8 nucleotides matching TRBD1. TRBV7-1 is reported as an ORF; its role is uncertain. V shed 7 bases, J shed 5 bases, and the junction held 9 bases outside the gene matches. The CDR3 sequence is 15 residues long. The CDR3 DNA sequence: TGTGCCAGCACCTTACCAGGGGGCCCCAATGAAAAACTGTTTTTT. This encodes CASTLPGGPNEKLFF.

This chain links TRBV2 with TRBJ1-4; D possibly corresponds to TRBD1 (6 bases). CDR1 and CDR2 (germline): SNHLY, FYNNEI. CDR3 length: 13 amino acids. Trimming removed 6 bases at V and 6 bases at J, with 11 bases between. Here the CDR3 reads CASRKGGDEKLFF. The CDR3 nucleotides read TGTGCCAGCAGGAAGGGGGGAGATGAAAAACTGTTTTTT.

The rearrangement uses TRBV11-2 and TRBJ2-3; D is undetermined. The CDR3 consists of 13 residues. V lost 1 base and J lost 5, with 7 bases in between. The germline CDR1 and CDR2 sequences are SGHAT and FQNNGV. DNA of the CDR3: TGTGCCAGCAGCTTAGCCGGCGGAGATACGCAGTATTTT. It translates to CASSLAGGDTQYF.

This clone was picked up one time. The chain has TRBV15 and TRBJ1-1; a weak D match, TRBD1 (6 bases). The V gene's germline CDR1 is LNHNV and CDR2 YYDKDF (reference sequence). The CDR3 covers 16 residues. V lost 5 bases and J lost 5, with 21 bases in between. This chain's CDR3 is CATSRQPVDRRTEAFF. The CDR3 DNA reads TGTGCCACCAGCCGACAACCGGTGGACAGAAGGACTGAAGCTTTCTTT.

In its sample, this clone was seen once. This sequence joins TRBV6-1 and TRBJ2-1; no clear D gene. Trimming removed 7 bases at V and 7 bases at J, with 14 bases between. There are 13 residues in the CDR3. CDR1 and CDR2 (germline): MNHNS, SASEGT. Here the CDR3 reads CASTLDGSNEQFF. CDR3 in DNA: TGTGCCAGCACCCTAGACGGGTCAAATGAGCAGTTCTTC.

This chain uses TRBV9 with TRBJ2-2; 7 bases fit TRBD1. The J segment lost 7 bases and the V segment lost 3 bases, leaving 6 bases of the junction unmatched. CDR1 is SGDLS, CDR2 YYNGEE, per germline. The CDR3 covers 14 residues. This CDR3 is CASSARTGGGELFF. As DNA, the CDR3 is TGTGCCAGCAGCGCCCGGACAGGCGGCGGGGAGCTGTTTTTT.